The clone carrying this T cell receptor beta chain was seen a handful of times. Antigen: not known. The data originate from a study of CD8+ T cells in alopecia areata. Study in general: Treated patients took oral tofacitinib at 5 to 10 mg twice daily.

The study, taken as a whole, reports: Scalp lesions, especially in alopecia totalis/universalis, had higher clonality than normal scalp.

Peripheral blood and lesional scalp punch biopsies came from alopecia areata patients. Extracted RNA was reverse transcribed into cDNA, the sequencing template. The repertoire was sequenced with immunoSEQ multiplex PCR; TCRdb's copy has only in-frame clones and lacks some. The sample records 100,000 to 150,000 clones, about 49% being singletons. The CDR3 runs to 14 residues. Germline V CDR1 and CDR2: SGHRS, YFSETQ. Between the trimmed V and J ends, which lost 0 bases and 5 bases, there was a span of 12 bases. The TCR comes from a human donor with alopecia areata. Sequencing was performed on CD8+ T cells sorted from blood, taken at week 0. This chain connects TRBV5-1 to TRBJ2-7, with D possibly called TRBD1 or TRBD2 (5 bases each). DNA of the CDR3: TGCGCCAGCAGCTTGGAATGGGGGTGGCACGAGCAGTACTTC. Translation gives CASSLEWGWHEQYF.